The entry below gives a single TCR beta chain sequence along with its context. What this receptor recognizes is not known. Being one base from a much bigger clone, this may be a read error. Using the deep immunoSEQ assay, TCR CDR3 regions were amplified from genomic DNA by multiplex PCR. For each cell subset, the extracted genomic DNA was distributed evenly across all wells of several immunoSEQ 96-well plates, and each plate served as one replicate. Each replicate PCR for unsorted PBMC received roughly 300 ng genomic DNA, equal to 30,000 to 35,000 T cell genomes. Ten immunoSEQ deep assay plates were used to sequence unsorted PBMC genomic DNA. Purified libraries were quantified with a Qubit 3.0 fluorometer, sized on a Bioanalyzer 2100, and re-quantified with the KAPA Library Quantification kit. Every immunoSEQ 96-well plate was sequenced on a dedicated single-read 150-cycle Illumina NextSeq 550 flow cell. The authors processed their data as follows. Because the immunoSEQ output held only junctional sequences and lacked quality scores, the filtering could not match the filtering applied to full-length reads. To assign V/J genes and CDR3, sequences were annotated using PyIR, a Python wrapper for IgBLAST v1.9, with IMGT germline references. Reads were filtered out if the reads had weak V/J assignments (E-value above 1e-6), no CDR3, stop codons, out-of-frame junctions, or ambiguous translated residues. A V3J clonotype was defined by an identical inferred V gene, J gene, and CDR3 amino acid sequence. The percentage overlap between two repertoires was calculated by dividing the number of shared unique clonotypes by the size of the smaller repertoire. RTK rarefaction, the Chao1 estimator, and Recon v2.1 estimates of unobserved clonotypes were used to assess repertoire richness. TCRdb re-hosts the immuneACCESS table, in-frame sequences only. Its copies lack some clones; in the studies checked, an unresolved V gene accounts for under half of them, and the cause for the rest is not known. From that table come the V and J calls and clone size; the DNA was used to work out D and trimming. Counted in this sample were about 490,000 clones; 60% to 85% of them appeared once. The ten most abundant clones make up roughly 13% of the sample.

Sequences GTSNPN (CDR1) and SVGIG (CDR2) are obtained from the germline V gene (reference sequence). The CDR3 measures 15 amino acids from cysteine to phenylalanine. CDR3 DNA is the only sequence kept; it has 45 bases, read in frame from the first base. Healthy HIV-negative adults with no recently reported acute infections or vaccinations were included as donors. Every donor was a Caucasian adult living in Nashville, Tennessee, USA. For unsorted samples, tens of millions of PBMCs were counted, and genomic DNA was extracted using the QIAamp DNA Blood Mini kit. After blood collection by leukapheresis, PBMCs were isolated using Ficoll-Histopaque density gradient centrifugation and then cryopreserved in the vapor phase of liquid nitrogen. The data are from a study of shared clonotypes between healthy human individuals (dated by TCRdb to 2020 to 2022). Notes on the research overall: A few men and two women, aged 18 to 49 years, made up the cohort. To estimate repertoire size and how much clonotypes are shared between individuals, the study performed deep sequencing of blood TCR repertoires from about 5 healthy adults. Leukapheresis yielded between about 0.85 and 9.5 billion PBMCs per donor. Libraries were prepared and TCR repertoires were sequenced by different laboratories using diverse techniques, in order to increase sequencing depth and limit assay-specific biases. Study-wide findings and limitations: Because the study included only a small number of donors, the genetic and exposure-history diversity represented was limited. Pairwise subsampling led to the expectation that sequencing depth would affect the degree of clonotype sharing among donors. Only blood was sampled, and tissue TCR repertoires likely differ from those in blood.

The clonotype was recovered from a woman between 40 and 50 years old in good health. Some clones in this sample may be carry-over from other donors' samples. What was sequenced was PBMCs. Recombination connected TRBV30 to TRBJ2-2; 11 junctional bases match TRBD2. The DNA sequence is TGTGCCTGGAGCTATAGCGGGAGGGACACCGAGGAGCTGTTTTTT. This codes for CAWSYSGRDTEELFF.